The rows below give T cell receptor beta chains drawn from one sample of a study of PD-1 blockade in classical Hodgkin lymphoma. Assay: immunoSEQ multiplex PCR; the TCRdb copy retains only in-frame clones and omits some. The table has 90,000 to 110,000 clones, roughly nine tenths seen once; the top ten hold roughly 19%. The sample was peripheral blood mononuclear cells (PBMCs), taken before the fourth cycle of nivolumab. The receptors were gathered from a human donor with classical Hodgkin lymphoma. The conserved cysteine and the conserved F or W are not part of the CDR3 here. Each record gives: clone size, J gene, V gene, CDR3 protein. A row's size may be missing; if present it is once, few, many or a size class.

size: .; J: TRBJ2-3; V: TRBV4-3; CDR3: ASSQDLSTDTQY
size: once; J: TRBJ2-7; V: TRBV11-3; CDR3: AIPKRGPSSYEQY
size: .; J: TRBJ2-7; V: TRBV5-6; CDR3: ASSSGTGDYEQY
size: .; J: TRBJ2-7; V: TRBV27; CDR3: ASSSEGTGFYEQY
size: .; J: TRBJ2-1; V: TRBV27; CDR3: ASSLNSRAGGNEQF
size: .; J: TRBJ2-1; V: TRBV7-8; CDR3: ASSSQLSLSYNEQF
size: .; J: TRBJ2-1; V: TRBV5-1; CDR3: ASGAGARYNEQF
size: .; J: TRBJ1-4; V: TRBV7-6; CDR3: ASSLQGRGLTNEKLF
size: .; J: TRBJ2-7; V: TRBV10-3; CDR3: AIRDSEITYEQY
size: .; J: TRBJ2-3; V: TRBV5-4; CDR3: ASSPGLAGVGDTQY
size: .; J: TRBJ2-1; V: TRBV27; CDR3: ASSFQGAIYNEQF
size: few; J: TRBJ1-1; V: TRBV28; CDR3: ASSLGAATEAF
size: .; J: TRBJ1-1; V: TRBV18; CDR3: ASSPKQGAQCTEAF
size: .; J: TRBJ1-3; V: TRBV11-2; CDR3: ASSSVRGPNSGNTIY
size: .; J: TRBJ1-4; V: TRBV7-9; CDR3: ASSPALGNEKLF
size: once; J: TRBJ2-3; V: TRBV15; CDR3: ATSSAGGSVGDTQY
size: .; J: TRBJ2-2; V: TRBV5-4; CDR3: ASSPRLAGVTGELF